The rows below give T cell receptor beta chains drawn from one sample of a study of blood T cell repertoires in COVID-19. Assay used: immunoSEQ multiplex PCR; TCRdb lists only in-frame clones, some missing. This table holds 150,000 to 200,000 clones, around 93% found once. The sequencing input was peripheral blood. The origin of the receptors is a woman in her 50s with acute or convalescent COVID-19. The CDR3 runs from the conserved cysteine through the conserved F or W. The order of the fields is J gene, V gene, D gene, clone size, CDR3 DNA, CDR3 protein. The D gene is left open where the match is weak. Clone size is shown for a subset of rows, as once, few, many or a class of expanded clone.

j_gene: TRBJ2-7; v_gene: TRBV20-1; d_gene: -; abundance: -; CDR3nt: TGCAGTGCACTCGAAAGTTACGAGCAGTACTTC; CDR3aa: CSALESYEQYF
j_gene: TRBJ1-1; v_gene: TRBV2; d_gene: -; abundance: once; CDR3nt: TGTGCCGCACAGGGAGGGACTGAAGCTTTCTTT; CDR3aa: CAAQGGTEAFF
j_gene: TRBJ1-2; v_gene: TRBV2; d_gene: TRBD1; abundance: -; CDR3nt: TGTGCCAGCCTGAGGGGGCCGGGCGACTATGGCTACACCTTC; CDR3aa: CASLRGPGDYGYTF
j_gene: TRBJ2-5; v_gene: TRBV12-3/TRBV12-4; d_gene: -; abundance: once; CDR3nt: TGTGCCAGCAGCCCGACATATCAAGAGACCCAGTACTTC; CDR3aa: CASSPTYQETQYF
j_gene: TRBJ2-3; v_gene: TRBV10-3; d_gene: TRBD2; abundance: -; CDR3nt: TGTGCCATCAGTGCCCTAGCGGGAGGAGGGTCAGATACGCAGTATTTT; CDR3aa: CAISALAGGGSDTQYF
j_gene: TRBJ2-7; v_gene: TRBV28; d_gene: TRBD1; abundance: -; CDR3nt: TGTGCCAGCAGTTTAACACTGGGTGGCGGACAGGGCTCCTACGAGCAGTACTTC; CDR3aa: CASSLTLGGGQGSYEQYF
j_gene: TRBJ2-1; v_gene: TRBV7-9; d_gene: -; abundance: -; CDR3nt: TGTGCCAGCAGCCGAAAAAGTCTAGGCTACAATGAGCAGTTCTTC; CDR3aa: CASSRKSLGYNEQFF
j_gene: TRBJ1-4; v_gene: TRBV9; d_gene: -; abundance: -; CDR3nt: TGTGCCAGCAGCCCATCAGGGGCTGGTGAAAAACTGTTTTTT; CDR3aa: CASSPSGAGEKLFF
j_gene: TRBJ1-2; v_gene: TRBV7-9; d_gene: -; abundance: -; CDR3nt: TGTGCCAGCAGCTTAGGAGGCCTTGGCGGCTACACCTTC; CDR3aa: CASSLGGLGGYTF
j_gene: TRBJ2-3; v_gene: TRBV6-5; d_gene: TRBD1; abundance: -; CDR3nt: TGTGCCAGCAGTTCTCCGGGACAGGGGGCAGATACGCAGTATTTT; CDR3aa: CASSSPGQGADTQYF
j_gene: TRBJ1-4; v_gene: TRBV7-9; d_gene: -; abundance: -; CDR3nt: TGTGCCAGCAGCTTAGCCAGACTAGCGGAACATAATGAAAAACTGTTTTTT; CDR3aa: CASSLARLAEHNEKLFF
j_gene: TRBJ2-3; v_gene: TRBV19; d_gene: TRBD2; abundance: -; CDR3nt: TGTGCCAGTAGTATAGATCATACTAGCGACCACACAGATACGCAGTATTTT; CDR3aa: CASSIDHTSDHTDTQYF
j_gene: TRBJ1-1; v_gene: TRBV11-2; d_gene: TRBD1; abundance: -; CDR3nt: TGTGCCAGCAGCTTGTGGGACAGGGGGTTTGACACTGAAGCTTTCTTT; CDR3aa: CASSLWDRGFDTEAFF
j_gene: TRBJ1-1; v_gene: TRBV5-1; d_gene: -; abundance: -; CDR3nt: TGCGCCAGCAGCCTCGTTCGAGGGGGTGTCGCTGAAGCTTTCTTT; CDR3aa: CASSLVRGGVAEAFF
j_gene: TRBJ1-1; v_gene: TRBV4-1; d_gene: -; abundance: -; CDR3nt: TGCGCCAGCAGCTATTTCATGTCCGGCAGAGGAAACACTGAAGCTTTCTTT; CDR3aa: CASSYFMSGRGNTEAFF
j_gene: TRBJ1-1; v_gene: TRBV19; d_gene: TRBD1; abundance: -; CDR3nt: TGTGCCAGTAGCAAACAAGCATACAGGGGGCGCGGCACTGAAGCTTTCTTT; CDR3aa: CASSKQAYRGRGTEAFF
j_gene: TRBJ2-1; v_gene: TRBV24-1; d_gene: -; abundance: -; CDR3nt: TGTGCCACCAGTCAGGGGTGGAATGAGCAGTTCTTC; CDR3aa: CATSQGWNEQFF
j_gene: TRBJ1-5; v_gene: TRBV6-5; d_gene: -; abundance: -; CDR3nt: TGTGCCAGCAGTTACTCAGGGGTATACCAGCCCCAGCATTTT; CDR3aa: CASSYSGVYQPQHF
j_gene: TRBJ1-1; v_gene: TRBV19; d_gene: -; abundance: -; CDR3nt: TGTGCCAGTAGAGAGGGTCCCAACACTGAAGCTTTCTTT; CDR3aa: CASREGPNTEAFF
j_gene: TRBJ1-4; v_gene: TRBV19; d_gene: -; abundance: -; CDR3nt: TGTGCCAGTAGTATAACCCTAGTCATTACGGGTGAAAAACTGTTTTTT; CDR3aa: CASSITLVITGEKLFF
j_gene: TRBJ2-7; v_gene: TRBV7-6; d_gene: -; abundance: -; CDR3nt: TGTGCCAGCAGCTTAGGCCGGGCCTACGAGCAGTACTTC; CDR3aa: CASSLGRAYEQYF
j_gene: TRBJ2-2; v_gene: TRBV3-1/TRBV3-2; d_gene: -; abundance: -; CDR3nt: TGTGCCAGCAGCCAAGTTGAGAGGTCGAACACCGGGGAGCTGTTTTTT; CDR3aa: CASSQVERSNTGELFF
j_gene: TRBJ2-1; v_gene: TRBV7-3; d_gene: -; abundance: -; CDR3nt: TGTGCCAGCAGCTTTAGCACCGACAATGAGCAGTTCTTC; CDR3aa: CASSFSTDNEQFF
j_gene: TRBJ1-5; v_gene: TRBV19; d_gene: -; abundance: -; CDR3nt: TGTGCCAGTAGTATGGGGGGGCTTGTTCAGCCCCAGCATTTT; CDR3aa: CASSMGGLVQPQHF
j_gene: TRBJ1-2; v_gene: TRBV4-1; d_gene: -; abundance: -; CDR3nt: TGCGCCAGCAGCCAAGATTCTCTTGGCTACACCTTC; CDR3aa: CASSQDSLGYTF
j_gene: TRBJ1-1; v_gene: TRBV9; d_gene: TRBD1; abundance: -; CDR3nt: TGTGCCAGCAGCGCCGGACAGGGGAAAGGTACTGAAGCTTTCTTT; CDR3aa: CASSAGQGKGTEAFF
j_gene: TRBJ1-4; v_gene: TRBV5-8; d_gene: -; abundance: -; CDR3nt: TGTGCCAGCAGCTTAAAATACAGGAAGAAGGGGACTAATGAAAAACTGTTTTTT; CDR3aa: CASSLKYRKKGTNEKLFF
j_gene: TRBJ1-2; v_gene: TRBV3-1/TRBV3-2; d_gene: TRBD1; abundance: -; CDR3nt: TGTGCCAGCAGCCAAAGCTGGGCAGGGGGCCACTCGGCGAATGGCTACACCTTC; CDR3aa: CASSQSWAGGHSANGYTF
j_gene: TRBJ1-4; v_gene: TRBV19; d_gene: -; abundance: -; CDR3nt: TGTGCCAGTAGTATAACGGGGACTAATGAAAAACTGTTTTTT; CDR3aa: CASSITGTNEKLFF
j_gene: TRBJ2-3; v_gene: TRBV7-9; d_gene: -; abundance: -; CDR3nt: TGTGCCAGCAGCTTAGGACAGTACGCAGATACGCAGTATTTT; CDR3aa: CASSLGQYADTQYF
j_gene: TRBJ2-1; v_gene: TRBV25-1; d_gene: TRBD1; abundance: few; CDR3nt: TGTGCCAGCAGTGACCCCGGACAGGGTGAGCAGTTCTTC; CDR3aa: CASSDPGQGEQFF
j_gene: TRBJ1-1; v_gene: TRBV25-1; d_gene: -; abundance: -; CDR3nt: TGTGCCAGCAGTGATACGACCAGGGACACTGAAGCTTTCTTT; CDR3aa: CASSDTTRDTEAFF
j_gene: TRBJ2-1; v_gene: TRBV12-3/TRBV12-4; d_gene: -; abundance: -; CDR3nt: TGTGCCAGCAGTTTGCCAGGTGAGAATGAGCAGTTCTTC; CDR3aa: CASSLPGENEQFF
j_gene: TRBJ1-2; v_gene: TRBV7-2; d_gene: TRBD1; abundance: -; CDR3nt: TGTGCCAGCAGCTTAGCGACAGGGTACGGCTACACCTTC; CDR3aa: CASSLATGYGYTF
j_gene: TRBJ1-5; v_gene: TRBV19; d_gene: TRBD1; abundance: -; CDR3nt: TGTGCCAGTAGACATATTGGGACAGGGGTAGCCGGTGGCAATCAGCCCCAGCATTTT; CDR3aa: CASRHIGTGVAGGNQPQHF
j_gene: TRBJ1-4; v_gene: TRBV19; d_gene: -; abundance: -; CDR3nt: TGTGCCAGTAGGAAGGGGGGGTTTGATGAAAAACTGTTTTTT; CDR3aa: CASRKGGFDEKLFF
j_gene: TRBJ1-5; v_gene: TRBV5-6; d_gene: -; abundance: -; CDR3nt: TGTGCCAGCAGCTTTGCGACAGATAATCAGCCCCAGCATTTT; CDR3aa: CASSFATDNQPQHF
j_gene: TRBJ2-3; v_gene: TRBV7-3; d_gene: TRBD2; abundance: once; CDR3nt: TGTGCCAGCAGCTCGCGGGAGGCCACTAGCACAGATACGCAGTATTTT; CDR3aa: CASSSREATSTDTQYF
j_gene: TRBJ1-1; v_gene: TRBV6-5; d_gene: -; abundance: -; CDR3nt: TGTGCCAGCAGTTATGGCGGGGGGATGAACACTGAAGCTTTCTTT; CDR3aa: CASSYGGGMNTEAFF
j_gene: TRBJ1-5; v_gene: TRBV7-2; d_gene: -; abundance: once; CDR3nt: TGTGCCAGCAGCTTCTTCAGGGGTGAAGATCAGCCCCAGCATTTT; CDR3aa: CASSFFRGEDQPQHF
j_gene: TRBJ1-3; v_gene: TRBV7-2; d_gene: -; abundance: -; CDR3nt: TGTGCCAGCAGCTTAGTTTACGCCAGGCACTCTGGAAACACCATATATTTT; CDR3aa: CASSLVYARHSGNTIYF